Reported below is one T cell receptor (beta chain). The data stem from a study of T cell responses to AZD1222 COVID-19 vaccine. Study details: Some second doses came at about 4 weeks and others at about 12 weeks; these were pooled.

CDR1 is MNHEY, CDR2 SMNVEV, per germline (reference sequence). V lost 2 bases to trimming and J lost 5 bases, with 13 bases between them. The CDR3 consists of 16 residues. Clones were sequenced by immunoSEQ multiplex PCR, and TCRdb holds only the in-frame ones, with some missing. The data show about 120,000 clones, with around 94% seen just once and approximately 3% held by the top ten. This receptor was taken from an adult in good health. V is TRBV27 and J is TRBJ1-6, with a weak D call TRBD1 (5 bases). The sample was peripheral blood, taken on day 0 of AZD1222 vaccination. The CDR3 here is CASSLGAPDHNSPLHF. CDR3 DNA sequence: TGTGCCAGCAGTTTAGGGGCCCCAGACCATAATTCACCCCTCCACTTT.